The 3 T cell receptor beta chains below were found in one sample sequenced in a study of T-cell memory formation after mild COVID-19. One entry per CDR3 protein results from TCRdb running MiXCR on the 5' RACE reads. Of about 400,000 distinct CDR3 sequences in the sample, more than 15% were seen once. Sample: PBMCs or a T cell subset sorted from them (not recorded which). These receptors all come from a man aged 18 to 35 who had mild COVID-19 (a few samples of this study predate the infection). Cell type and time point are not known.

This clonotype was counted between two and nine times. The CDR3 DNA sequence: TGCGCCAGCAAAAAGACAGGGTTCTTAACAGATACGCAGTATTTT. Protein sequence: CASKKTGFLTDTQYF. The V call is TRBV5-1, the J call TRBJ2-3, with 7 bases that match TRBD1. The germline CDR1 and CDR2 sequences are SGHRS and YFSETQ. The CDR3 spans 15 residues. V trimming: 6 bases; J trimming: 3 bases; junction bases outside the gene matches: 10.

This clonotype was counted between two and nine times. The V call is TRBV20-1, the J call TRBJ1-2; no definite D call. This CDR3 has 12 amino acids. CDR1 is DFQATT and CDR2 is SNEGSKA in the germline V gene (reference sequence). The V end was cut by 4 bases, the J end by 8 bases, with 14 bases between. The CDR3 region is CSANVGLIGYTF. The DNA for the CDR3 is TGCAGTGCTAACGTGGGTTTGATAGGCTACACCTTC.

This clonotype was counted a few times. The chain employs TRBV7-8 and TRBJ2-1; 12 nucleotides line up with TRBD1. Germline V gene sequence: CDR1 SGHVS, CDR2 FQNEAQ. After removal of 4 bases from V and 6 bases from J, the junction contained 10 bases not matched to a gene. The CDR3 contains 17 residues. DNA for the CDR3: TGTGCCAGCAGCTCGAGCCGGGGACAGGGGGCTCTCAATGAGCAGTTCTTC. It codes for CASSSSRGQGALNEQFF.